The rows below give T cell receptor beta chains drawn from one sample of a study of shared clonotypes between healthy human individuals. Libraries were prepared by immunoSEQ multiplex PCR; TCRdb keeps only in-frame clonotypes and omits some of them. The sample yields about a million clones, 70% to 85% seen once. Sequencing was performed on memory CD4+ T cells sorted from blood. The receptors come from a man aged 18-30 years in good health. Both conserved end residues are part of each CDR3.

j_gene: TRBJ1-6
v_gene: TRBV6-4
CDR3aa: CASSESGQGNSPLHF

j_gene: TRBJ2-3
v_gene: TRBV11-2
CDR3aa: CASRHRGLAATDTQYF

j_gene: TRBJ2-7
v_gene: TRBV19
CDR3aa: CASRPRDRDSYEQYF

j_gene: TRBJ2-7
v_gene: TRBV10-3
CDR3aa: CAISESSSHYEQYF

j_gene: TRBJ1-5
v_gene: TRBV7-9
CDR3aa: CASSLAGRQGDQPQHF

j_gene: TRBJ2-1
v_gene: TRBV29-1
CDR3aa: CSGQRGTYNEQFF

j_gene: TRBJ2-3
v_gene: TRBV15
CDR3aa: CATSREVAGVGTDTQYF

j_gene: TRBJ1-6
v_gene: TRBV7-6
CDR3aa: CASSLVGNSPLHF

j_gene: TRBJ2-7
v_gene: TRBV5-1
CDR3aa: CASSLATSPYEQYF

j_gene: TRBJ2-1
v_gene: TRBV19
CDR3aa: CASSFSGSSYNEQFF

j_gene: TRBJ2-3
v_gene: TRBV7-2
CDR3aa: CASSLAARGSTDTQYF

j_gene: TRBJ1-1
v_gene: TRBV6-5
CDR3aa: CASSYSGGSFEAFF

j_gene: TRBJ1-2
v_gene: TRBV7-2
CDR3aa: CASRAGGGWGYGYTF

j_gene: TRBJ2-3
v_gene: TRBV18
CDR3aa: CASSPQGLDTQYF

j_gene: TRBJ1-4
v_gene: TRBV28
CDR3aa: CASSLRQGNEKLFF

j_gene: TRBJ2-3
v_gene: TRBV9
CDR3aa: CASSVDHTDTQYF

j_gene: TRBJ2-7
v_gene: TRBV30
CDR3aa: CAWSTSATSYEQYF

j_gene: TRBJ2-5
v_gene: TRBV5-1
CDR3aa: CASSSSGGTETQYF

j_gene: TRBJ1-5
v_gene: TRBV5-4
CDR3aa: CASSLAPGSNQPQHF

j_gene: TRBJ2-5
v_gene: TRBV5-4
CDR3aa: CASSPTGQGETQYF

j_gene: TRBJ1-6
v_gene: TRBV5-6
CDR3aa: CASSLEDRGNSPLHF

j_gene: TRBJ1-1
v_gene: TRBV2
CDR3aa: CASSVKSSNTEAFF

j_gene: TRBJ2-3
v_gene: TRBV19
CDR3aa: CASGQIAGGPSTDTQYF

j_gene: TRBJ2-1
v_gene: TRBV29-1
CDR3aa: CSVEDPRHNEQFF

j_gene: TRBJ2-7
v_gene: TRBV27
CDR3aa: CASSLWAGASYEQYF

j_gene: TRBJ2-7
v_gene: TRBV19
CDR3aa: CASSPSVGAYEQYF

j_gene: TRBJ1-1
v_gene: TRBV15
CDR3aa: CATSRTPTPQEGAFF

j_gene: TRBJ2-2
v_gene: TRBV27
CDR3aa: CASSSDTDSLSNTGELFF

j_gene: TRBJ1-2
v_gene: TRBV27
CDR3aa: CASSPEGYGYTF

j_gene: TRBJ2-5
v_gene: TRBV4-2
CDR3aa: CASSQGGGQETQYF

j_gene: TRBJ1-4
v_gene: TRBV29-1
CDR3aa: CSVTIDRPTNEKLFF

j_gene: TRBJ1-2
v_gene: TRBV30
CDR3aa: CAWSVEPIYGYTF

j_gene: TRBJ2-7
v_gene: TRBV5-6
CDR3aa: CASSLWGGGEQYF

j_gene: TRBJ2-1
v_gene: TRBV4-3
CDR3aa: CASSQDRASGNNEQFF

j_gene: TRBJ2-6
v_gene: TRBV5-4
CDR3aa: CASSLEGSGANVLTF

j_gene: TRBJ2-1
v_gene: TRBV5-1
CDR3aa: CASSLAVAGYNEQFF

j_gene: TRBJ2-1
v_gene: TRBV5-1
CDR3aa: CASSLLSDSYNEQFF

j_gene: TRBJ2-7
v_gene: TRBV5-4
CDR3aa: CASSLEVSSYEQYF

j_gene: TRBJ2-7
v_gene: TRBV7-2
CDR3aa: CASSIKTGGPSEQYF

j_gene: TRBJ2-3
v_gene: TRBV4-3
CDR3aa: CASSQDLGAGTQYF

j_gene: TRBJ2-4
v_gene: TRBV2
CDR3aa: CASSEGSTAKNIQYF

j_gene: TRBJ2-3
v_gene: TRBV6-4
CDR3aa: CASSDSTGALDTQYF

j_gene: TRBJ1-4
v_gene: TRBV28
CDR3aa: CASSLLEKLFF

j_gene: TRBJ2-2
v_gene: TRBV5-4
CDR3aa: CASSYREANTGELFF

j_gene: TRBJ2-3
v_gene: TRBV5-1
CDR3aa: CASSFIRDSSTDTQYF

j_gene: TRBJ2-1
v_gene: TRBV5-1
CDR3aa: CASSPGLAGALNEQFF